One sample yielded the 30 T cell receptor beta chains listed below, sequenced in a study of blood T cells in healthy people across ages. PCR was performed a second time for about 7 to 12 cycles using a sample-barcoded 5' primer and a J-beta primer mix. Using its own MiXCR run on the 5' RACE reads, TCRdb lists one record per CDR3 protein. The repertoire holds approximately 730,000 distinct CDR3 sequences, with approximately 55% as singletons. Sequencing was done on a sample of blood. These receptors were obtained from a man aged 80 or over in good health.

This chain links TRBV15 with TRBJ2-7, with D maybe TRBD1 (7 bases). The CDR3 has 15 residues. Germline loops: CDR1 LNHNV, CDR2 YYDKDF (reference sequence). The V end lost 1 base, the J end lost 0 bases, and 10 bases lay between the germline ends. Here the CDR3 reads CATSRGGTASYEQYF. The DNA of the CDR3 is TGTGCCACCAGCAGAGGCGGGACAGCCTCCTACGAGCAGTACTTC.

This rearrangement joins TRBV2 to TRBJ2-1; 7 positions match TRBD1. The germline V gene encodes CDR1 SNHLY and CDR2 FYNNEI. The CDR3 extends over 15 amino acids. The V and J ends lost 4 bases and 7 bases, in that order; junction bases with no gene match: 10. For the CDR3, the DNA is TGTGCCAGCAGTGTTCGAGGGGGCGGCTCGAATGAGCAGTTCTTC. It translates to CASSVRGGGSNEQFF.

This chain links TRBV5-1 with TRBJ2-4, with a weak D call TRBD2 (7 bases). The CDR3 totals 15 residues. CDR1 is SGHRS and CDR2 is YFSETQ in the germline V gene. V shed 3 bases and J shed 5 bases, with 15 bases lying between them. The CDR3 sequence is CASSSGAGAENIQYF. CDR3 nucleotide sequence: TGCGCCAGCAGCTCTGGGGCGGGGGCCGAAAACATTCAGTACTTC.

This sequence joins TRBV15 and TRBJ2-1; TRBD2 matches 11 bases. This CDR3 is 20 amino acids long. V trimming: 0 bases; J trimming: 8 bases; junction bases outside the gene matches: 18. CDR1 is LNHNV and CDR2 is YYDKDF in the germline V gene (reference sequence). The CDR3: CATSRDNEGATSGRVDEQFF. DNA for the CDR3: TGTGCCACCAGCAGAGATAATGAGGGGGCAACTAGCGGGAGAGTGGATGAGCAGTTCTTC.

The gene calls are TRBV29-1 and TRBJ2-7; no clear D. The germline V gene has CDR1 SQVTM and CDR2 ANQGSEA. There are 14 residues in the CDR3. V gave up 4 bases and J gave up 2 bases, with 15 bases separating them. CDR3 DNA sequence: TGCAGCGTTGCTAACACCCTAATGGCCTACGAGCAGTACTTC. It encodes CSVANTLMAYEQYF.

J is TRBJ2-7 and V is TRBV29-1, with 9 bases that match TRBD1. CDR1 is SQVTM, CDR2 ANQGSEA, per germline. Trimming cost V 3 bases and J 6 bases; bases outside gene matches: 12. This CDR3 region has 15 residues. In nucleotides, the CDR3 is TGCAGCGTTGAGGGCACCGGGACAGGGTTACGCGAGCAGTACTTC. Translating it yields CSVEGTGTGLREQYF.

The CDR3 nucleotides read TGTGCCAGCACCCTCGGGGGGAGAAACACTGAAGCTTTCTTT. It translates to CASTLGGRNTEAFF. This chain uses TRBV6-6 with TRBJ1-1; weak D call: TRBD1 (5 bases). Trimming shortened V by 7 bases and J by 2 bases, and 14 bases separated the two germline ends. This CDR3 spans 14 amino acids. CDR1 MNHNY and CDR2 SVGAGI come from the germline V gene (reference sequence).

This clonotype came up many times. The genes are TRBV11-2 and TRBJ2-5, with 7 bases lining up with TRBD2. Per germline, CDR1 SGHAT and CDR2 FQNNGV. The V and J ends lost 6 bases and 5 bases, in that order; junction bases with no gene match: 0. This CDR3 contains 11 residues. CDR3 sequence reads: CASRGGETQYF. CDR3 DNA: TGTGCCAGCAGGGGAGGGGAGACCCAGTACTTC.

This clonotype was counted a few times. This chain links TRBV12-3 or TRBV12-4 with TRBJ1-3; no reliable D call. CDR3 length: 12 residues. V lost 6 bases and J lost 0, with 3 bases in between. CDR3 amino acids: CASRISGNTIYF. The CDR3 region has the DNA TGTGCCAGCAGAATCTCTGGAAACACCATATATTTT.

This chain joins TRBV12-3 or TRBV12-4 and TRBJ2-1; 8 bases fit TRBD2. The junction had 7 bases not matched to a gene; V was cut back by 3 bases and J by 12 bases. This CDR3 is built from 13 residues. The CDR3 region is CASSFLIGLAQFF. The CDR3 DNA reads as TGTGCCAGCAGTTTTCTCATAGGACTAGCGCAGTTCTTC.

This sequence joins TRBV29-1 and TRBJ2-7; D remains unclear. V dropped 6 bases and J dropped 2 bases, with 8 bases sitting between them. Germline assignment: CDR1 SQVTM and CDR2 ANQGSEA. The CDR3 sequence is 11 residues long. CDR3 DNA: TGCAGCGTCGCTACCACCTACGAGCAGTACTTC. Translation: CSVATTYEQYF.

The chain carries TRBV4-1 and TRBJ2-3, with D possibly TRBD1 on 6 matching bases. The CDR3 totals 17 residues. V was cut by 0 bases and J by 14 bases, with 27 bases left in between. Looked up from germline, CDR1 is MGHRA and CDR2 is YSYEKL. The CDR3: CASSQDLDGYQDRYAYF. CDR3 nucleotides: TGCGCCAGCAGCCAAGATTTGGACGGATACCAGGACAGATACGCGTATTTT.

This clonotype was seen a handful of times. This chain links TRBV9 with TRBJ2-6; D gene ambiguous. This CDR3 comprises 12 residues. Trimming took 0 bases from V and 8 from J, leaving 3 bases between them. Germline loops: CDR1 SGDLS, CDR2 YYNGEE. The chain's CDR3 is CASSVGSNVLTF. CDR3 coding DNA: TGTGCCAGCAGCGTAGGTTCCAACGTCCTGACTTTC.

The CDR3 protein is CASSRRTTDTQYF. Here the CDR3 DNA reads TGTGCCAGCAGCCGACGGACCACAGATACGCAGTATTTT. J is TRBJ2-3 and V is TRBV7-3; D is unresolved. Trimming took off 5 bases at V and 2 bases at J, with 8 bases between the two ends. This CDR3 region has 13 residues. Per germline, CDR1 SGHTA and CDR2 FQGTGA.

The rearrangement joins TRBV27 to TRBJ1-1; D gene ambiguous. V lost 5 bases and J 1 base, leaving 11 bases between the germline ends. Germline V gene data show CDR1 as MNHEY and CDR2 as SMNVEV (reference sequence). This CDR3 spans 14 amino acids. CDR3 DNA: TGTGCCAGCAGTCTCCGACCGAGGAACACTGAAGCTTTCTTT. It codes for CASSLRPRNTEAFF.

The gene calls are TRBV7-2 and TRBJ1-5; D is unresolved. From germline, CDR1 is SGHTA and CDR2 FQGNSA. Trimming shortened V by 1 base and J by 8 bases, and 15 bases separated the two germline ends. The CDR3 sequence is 15 residues long. Here the CDR3 reads CASSLGFGPQEPQHF. The CDR3 DNA sequence: TGTGCCAGCAGCTTAGGGTTTGGGCCCCAGGAGCCCCAGCATTTT.

The V gene is TRBV4-1, the J gene TRBJ2-4; 9 nucleotides match TRBD1. V gave up 3 bases and J gave up 6 bases; unmatched junction bases: 9. The CDR3 length is 16 residues. The germline V gene encodes CDR1 MGHRA and CDR2 YSYEKL. The CDR3 DNA reads TGCGCCAGCAGCCAGGATTACGAGGGACAGGGAAACATTCAGTACTTC. Translating gives CASSQDYEGQGNIQYF.

This clonotype has only one observation. The chain carries TRBV5-6 and TRBJ2-7; TRBD1 matches 8 bases. J gave up 1 base and V 1 base, and 7 bases lay outside the gene matches. The CDR3 runs 16 residues. CDR1 is SGHDT and CDR2 is YYEEEE in the germline V gene. The CDR3 DNA sequence: TGTGCCAGCAGCTTGAGGGTTACAGGGGGATCCTACGAGCAGTACTTC. Protein product: CASSLRVTGGSYEQYF.

This chain joins TRBV5-1 and TRBJ2-1; weak D call: TRBD1 (5 bases). The last part of the DNA fits TRBJ2-7 better; the J call may be wrong. Germline V lookup: CDR1 SGHRS, CDR2 YFSETQ. This CDR3 has 14 amino acids. The CDR3 bases are TGCGCCGGCACCGGACACAGCTCCTACAATGAGCAGTACTTC. Its protein is CAGTGHSSYNEQYF.

This rearrangement joins TRBV9 to TRBJ2-1; 9 nucleotides align to TRBD1. Germline CDR1 reads SGDLS; CDR2 reads YYNGEE. V shed 3 bases, J shed 0 bases, and the junction held 7 bases outside the gene matches. This CDR3 comprises 17 residues. The CDR3 protein is CASSGRTGVSSYNEQFF. The CDR3 region has the DNA TGTGCCAGCAGCGGGCGGACAGGGGTTAGCTCCTACAATGAGCAGTTCTTC.

The chain is built from TRBV2 and TRBJ2-7, with unresolved D. The V end lost 3 bases, the J end lost 5 bases, and 11 bases lay between the germline ends. The germline V gene has CDR1 SNHLY and CDR2 FYNNEI. The CDR3 contains 13 residues. The CDR3 sequence: CASSEGGLHEQYF. The CDR3 DNA reads as TGTGCCAGCAGTGAGGGCGGCCTCCACGAGCAGTACTTC. The full variable domain, rest sourced from reference TRBV2 and TRBJ2-7, is EPEVTQTPSHQVTQMGQEVILRCVPISNHLYFYWYRQILGQKVEFLVSFYNNEISEKSEIFDDQFSVERPDGSNFTLKIRSTKLEDSAMYFCASSEGGLHEQYFGPGTRLTVT.

CDR3 loop: CASSQGELFPYNEQYF. DNA of the CDR3: TGTGCCAGCAGCCAAGGGGAGCTATTCCCATACAATGAGCAGTACTTC. J is TRBJ2-7 and V is TRBV14, with D possibly being TRBD2 (5 bases). Germline V gene sequence: CDR1 SGHDN, CDR2 FVKESK. The V gene lost 1 base and the J gene lost 7 bases, with 20 bases spanning the gap. The CDR3 length is 16 residues.

There are a few counts of this clonotype. The rearrangement uses TRBV10-3 and TRBJ2-3; D uncertain. Germline V gives CDR1 ENHRY, CDR2 SYGVKD. This CDR3 comprises 15 residues. The V end lost 0 bases, the J end lost 3 bases, and 10 bases lay between the germline ends. In DNA, the CDR3 is TGTGCCATCAGTGAGTCGACCGGGCGGACAGATACGCAGTATTTT. Translating gives CAISESTGRTDTQYF.

This clonotype was seen more than once but under ten times. The chain joins TRBV27 to TRBJ2-7, with 12 bases that match TRBD1. Germline CDR1 reads MNHEY; CDR2 reads SMNVEV (reference sequence). The CDR3 sequence is 16 residues long. The junction had 10 bases not matched to a gene; V was cut back by 5 bases and J by 5 bases. The CDR3 spells CASSPIRDRGQNEQYF. Here the CDR3 DNA reads TGTGCCAGCAGTCCGATTCGGGACAGGGGGCAAAACGAGCAGTACTTC.

The chain has TRBV20-1 and TRBJ1-5; D perhaps matches TRBD1 (5 bases). CDR3 length equals 15 residues. Germline V gene sequence: CDR1 DFQATT, CDR2 SNEGSKA (reference sequence). Trimming removed 3 bases at V and 4 bases at J, with 16 bases between. DNA of the CDR3: TGCAGTGCTAGCCGGAGGGGACTGAGTAATCAGCCCCAGCATTTT. Translating gives CSASRRGLSNQPQHF.

This clonotype has only a few counts. This sequence joins TRBV28 and TRBJ2-5; TRBD1 matches 7 bases. Trimming at V came to 4 bases and at J to 1 base, leaving 15 bases not matched to a gene. CDR1 is MDHEN and CDR2 is SYDVKM in the germline V gene. The CDR3 extends over 18 amino acids. CDR3 residues: CASSSARYRQGVQETQYF. The CDR3 bases are TGTGCCAGCAGTTCCGCTCGTTATAGGCAGGGGGTCCAAGAGACCCAGTACTTC.

This clonotype was counted a few times. The genes are TRBV11-3 and TRBJ2-6, with D unclear. The CDR3 has 13 residues. Germline-derived CDR1 and CDR2 are SGHNT and YENEEA. V lost 8 bases to trimming and J lost 2 bases, with 7 bases between them. The CDR3 region is CASSSPGANVLTF. As DNA, the CDR3 is TGTGCCAGCTCAAGCCCTGGGGCCAACGTCCTGACTTTC.

This chain links TRBV7-9 with TRBJ2-5, with TRBD1 identical over 7 bases. The DNA matches TRBJ2-7 better at its end, which makes the J call doubtful. Per germline, CDR1 SEHNR and CDR2 FQNEAQ (reference sequence). The CDR3 sequence is 14 residues long. For the CDR3, the DNA is TGTGCCAGCAGCCGGAGTAACAGGGGACACGAGCAGTACTTC. This gives the protein CASSRSNRGHEQYF.

CDR3 DNA sequence: TGCGCCAGCAGCTCTATCGGGCCCTCCTACAATGAGCAGTTCTTC. It translates to CASSSIGPSYNEQFF. The J gene is TRBJ2-1, the V gene TRBV5-1; D is unresolved. The V gene's germline CDR1 is SGHRS and CDR2 YFSETQ. Trimming took 3 bases from V and 0 from J, leaving 10 bases between them. The CDR3 spans 15 residues.

This clonotype was recorded a few times. V gene TRBV5-5 combines with J gene TRBJ2-6; the D gene could be TRBD1 or TRBD2 (5 bases each). The CDR3 is made up of 19 amino acids. In germline, CDR1 is SGHKS, CDR2 YYEKEE (reference sequence). V was shortened by 2 bases and J by 0 bases, with 18 bases between the two germline ends. The CDR3 loop reads CASSLWSSGTRSGANVLTF. CDR3 nucleotide sequence: TGTGCCAGCAGCTTATGGAGTTCGGGGACCCGCTCTGGGGCCAACGTCCTGACTTTC.